This T cell receptor (beta chain) was sequenced for a study of early T cells in non-severe SARS-CoV-2 infection listed by TCRdb under 2021. As for the study more broadly: Because TCR sequencing relied on bulk RNA taken from unsorted whole blood, pairing of alpha and beta chains was not possible.

CDR1 and CDR2 were assigned from the germline V gene as MDHEN and SYDVKM. Cut back by 6 bases and 0 bases, the V and J ends lie 8 bases apart. Measured from the cysteine to the phenylalanine, the CDR3 is 13 residues long. Kept here is only the CDR3 DNA, which spans 39 bases and is read in frame from base 1. Concerning this clonotype itself: What this receptor recognizes is not known. Base qualities are not at hand, and no much larger clone is one base apart.

Results the study describes overall, beyond this receptor: VDJdb matching was skewed toward anti-spike CD8 responses and likely underestimated virus-specific expansions by missing private and CD4 specificities.

Set within a cohort of healthcare workers in London, UK, this nested case-control study involved weekly PCR testing of nasopharyngeal swabs along with blood sampling. Between 23 and 31 March 2020, the week of the UK lockdown, healthcare workers were enrolled and then followed up weekly for as long as 16 weeks. Libraries came from 5' RACE. Sequencing instrument: NextSeq 500. The TCR library protocol attached unique molecular identifiers to individual cDNA molecules to correct for sequencing error and PCR bias. Both TCR alpha and beta chains were sequenced, and tight co-correlation was observed between alpha and beta sequence abundances in each sample. The original methods were these. Decombinator V4 was used to perform V gene, J gene and CDR3 annotation of TCR sequences. TCRs were defined as expanded if a significant change between any two time points was detected under a Poisson model with p below 0.0001. TCR abundances were normalised to the total number of TCRs sequenced per sample and were expressed as counts per million. TRAV1-2 paired with TRAJ12, TRAJ20 or TRAJ33 defined MAIT TCRs, while TRAV10 paired with TRAJ18 defined iNKT TCRs. VDJdb, accessed 1 November 2021, was searched for CMV, EBV and SARS-CoV-2 annotated TCRs, with TCRs annotated for multiple antigens excluded. The raw public reads went through TCRdb reprocessing: fastp at Q25, MiXCR clone calling, in-frame beta chains kept. Rows with a matching CDR3 protein are joined into one entry that keeps the most common DNA and genes. TCRdb, not the original authors, processed these V and J calls. A total of about 50,000 distinct CDR3 sequences appear in this sample, about 9.3% of them only once. Approximately 15% of the sample belongs to the ten largest clones.

The sequenced sample consisted of whole blood. The TCR comes from an adult who was a healthcare worker with PCR-confirmed SARS-CoV-2 infection or an uninfected control (not recorded which). The chain is encoded by TRBV28 joined to TRBJ1-1; the D gene cannot be resolved reliably. The nucleotide sequence reads as follows: TGTGCCAGCAGACGGAATCTGAACACTGAAGCTTTCTTT. Its protein reads: CASRRNLNTEAFF.